This passage covers 18 T cell receptor beta chains from one sample sequenced in a study of T cells after yellow fever vaccination. In TCRdb, the 5' RACE reads were re-called with MiXCR into one record per CDR3 protein. The sample includes about 300,000 distinct CDR3 sequences, 3% to 4.5% of them seen just once. This specimen consisted of PBMCs, obtained 5 days after the yellow fever booster vaccination. Every receptor here comes from a man younger than 35 who received the YFV17D yellow fever vaccine.

This clonotype was picked up a small number of times. The V call is TRBV25-1, the J call TRBJ2-1, with D maybe TRBD2 (6 bases). V was clipped by 9 bases and J by 0 bases, with 12 bases between them. Germline CDR1 is MGHDK and CDR2 is SYGVNS. The CDR3 runs to 14 residues. CDR3 residues: CASGEDNSYNEQFF. As DNA, the CDR3 is TGTGCCAGTGGGGAGGACAACTCCTACAATGAGCAGTTCTTC.

This clonotype was counted many times. An end of the junction does not agree with germline; a read error may underlie this. The chain combines TRBV18 with TRBJ1-1; tentative D call: TRBD1 (5 bases). Germline V lookup: CDR1 KGHSH, CDR2 LQKENI. The CDR3 totals 13 residues. CDR3 residues: CASSPGLNTEAFF. CDR3 sequence (DNA): TGCGCCAGCAGCCCGGGACTTAACACTGAAGCTTTCTTT.

This clonotype has just a few counts. This chain joins TRBV6-1 and TRBJ1-1; 8 positions match TRBD1. CDR1 is MNHNS, CDR2 SASEGT, per germline. The V segment lost 1 base and the J segment 8 bases; nucleotides outside the gene matches: 3. The CDR3 contains 13 residues. This CDR3 is CASSEGTGLEAFF. DNA for the CDR3: TGTGCCAGCAGTGAAGGGACAGGGCTCGAAGCTTTCTTT.

The V gene is TRBV6-2 or TRBV6-3, the J gene TRBJ2-5, with D tentatively TRBD2 (5 bases). This CDR3 contains 17 residues. The germline V gene encodes CDR1 MNHEY and CDR2 SVGEGT. The V gene lost 0 bases and the J gene lost 1 base, with 15 bases spanning the gap. The CDR3 DNA follows: TGTGCCAGCAGTTACTCTCCCGAGAGGGAAAGCCAAGAGACCCAGTACTTC. This codes for CASSYSPERESQETQYF.

There are a few counts of this clonotype. The V and J genes are TRBV5-1 and TRBJ2-3; 14 bases match TRBD2. J gave up 6 bases and V 3 bases, and 18 bases lay outside the gene matches. This CDR3 is 20 amino acids long. Germline assignment: CDR1 SGHRS and CDR2 YFSETQ. In DNA, the CDR3 is TGCGCCAGCAGCTCTGAGCCCCGCCGGACTAGCGGGGGGCGGCAGGATACGCAGTATTTT. It yields the protein CASSSEPRRTSGGRQDTQYF. Based on the CDR3 plus reference TRBV5-1 and TRBJ2-3, the full variable domain is KAGVTQTPRYLIKTRGQQVTLSCSPISGHRSVSWYQQTPGQGLQFLFEYFSETQRNKGNFPGRFSGRQFSNSRSEMNVSTLELGDSALYLCASSSEPRRTSGGRQDTQYFGPGTRLTVL.

This clonotype was seen at least ten times. This chain links TRBV5-1 with TRBJ2-5; the match to TRBD1 covers 10 bases. The CDR3 is 15 amino acids. CDR1 is SGHRS, CDR2 YFSETQ, per germline. Trimming cost V 5 bases and J 5 bases; bases outside gene matches: 9. This chain's CDR3 is CASRGQPGQGETQYF. CDR3 nucleotide sequence: TGCGCCAGCAGGGGTCAGCCGGGACAGGGGGAGACCCAGTACTTC.

This clonotype occurred many times. This chain uses TRBV27 with TRBJ2-1; D gene uncertain. The CDR3 contains 18 residues. V was shortened by 5 bases and J by 0 bases, with 20 bases between the two germline ends. Germline V gene lookup returns CDR1 MNHEY and CDR2 SMNVEV (reference sequence). CDR3 nucleotides: TGTGCCAGCAGTCCCCTCCTATTGCGGACGGTCTCCTACAATGAGCAGTTCTTC. It yields the protein CASSPLLLRTVSYNEQFF.

A few counts support this clonotype. The J gene is TRBJ1-1, the V gene TRBV5-1; D possibly corresponds to TRBD1 (5 bases). The CDR3 contains 12 residues. Germline values: CDR1 SGHRS, CDR2 YFSETQ. V dropped 3 bases and J dropped 6 bases, with 9 bases sitting between them. This CDR3 is CASSYQGPEAFF. As DNA, the CDR3 is TGCGCCAGCAGCTACCAGGGCCCTGAAGCTTTCTTT.

The V and J genes are TRBV4-1 and TRBJ2-3, with a possible D match to TRBD2 (6 bases). The CDR3 is made up of 17 amino acids. Germline loops: CDR1 MGHRA, CDR2 YSYEKL. The V and J ends lost 2 bases and 5 bases respectively, with 20 bases between them. CDR3 bases: TGCGCCAGCAGCCAACTCGGCACCGCCCTGGGGGGAGATACGCAGTATTTT. Protein sequence: CASSQLGTALGGDTQYF.

V gene TRBV11-3 combines with J gene TRBJ2-1; D is uncertain. Trimming stripped 0 bases from V and 5 bases from J, with 11 bases between. The CDR3 loop spans 15 amino acids. From germline, CDR1 is SGHNT and CDR2 YENEEA. Here the CDR3 reads CASSLDDSANNEQFF. In nucleotides, the CDR3 is TGTGCCAGCAGCTTAGACGACTCAGCCAACAATGAGCAGTTCTTC.

The CDR3 DNA reads TGTGCCAGCTCACCACAGGAGGAGGGGATCACTGAAGCTTTCTTT. Translating it yields CASSPQEEGITEAFF. The V gene is TRBV18, the J gene TRBJ1-1, with D perhaps TRBD1 (5 bases). This CDR3 has 15 amino acids. Germline V gives CDR1 KGHSH, CDR2 LQKENI. The germline V and J ends were trimmed by 1 base and 4 bases, with 13 bases remaining between them.

V is TRBV7-2 and J is TRBJ1-3; D gene unclear. Trimming cost V 1 base and J 0 bases, with 13 bases left between them. CDR3 size: 17 residues. Germline V gives CDR1 SGHTA, CDR2 FQGNSA. The CDR3 sequence is CASSLGPTASSGNTIYF. In DNA form, the CDR3 reads TGTGCCAGCAGCTTAGGCCCGACGGCGAGCTCTGGAAACACCATATATTTT.

This clonotype has at least ten counts. The chain employs TRBV7-9 and TRBJ2-7, with 7 bases that match TRBD1. The CDR3 sequence is 14 residues long. J was trimmed by 5 bases and V by 4 bases; bases with no gene match: 8. Germline CDR1 and CDR2: SEHNR and FQNEAQ (reference sequence). The CDR3 sequence: CASSSTKGGDEQYV. The CDR3, as DNA: TGTGCCAGCAGCTCAACCAAAGGGGGCGACGAGCAGTACGTC.

This clonotype has a count of ten or more. CDR3 residues: CAVGLAGQETQYF. As DNA, the CDR3 is TGTGCCGTAGGACTAGCGGGACAAGAGACCCAGTACTTC. The chain links TRBV10-3 to TRBJ2-5, with 12 bases aligning to TRBD2. This CDR3 region has 13 residues. The V and J ends lost 11 bases and 2 bases, in that order; junction bases with no gene match: 3. CDR1 and CDR2 (germline): ENHRY, SYGVKD.

The V gene is TRBV29-1, the J gene TRBJ2-3; TRBD1 agrees at 8 bases. V was pared by 3 bases and J by 4 bases, with 3 bases of the junction left unmatched. Germline CDR1 is SQVTM and CDR2 is ANQGSEA. The CDR3 sequence is 13 residues long. CDR3 nucleotide sequence: TGCAGCGTTGACGGGACAGGTTCAGATACGCAGTATTTT. Protein sequence: CSVDGTGSDTQYF.

V usage is TRBV4-1 and J usage is TRBJ2-5, with TRBD1 matching over 8 bases. Losses at the gene ends were 1 base for V and 2 bases for J; bases not matched to a gene: 3. The CDR3 has 15 residues. The germline CDR1 and CDR2 sequences are MGHRA and YSYEKL. DNA of the CDR3: TGCGCCAGCAGCCAAGGGGACAGGCGACAAGAGACCCAGTACTTC. Translation: CASSQGDRRQETQYF.

In its sample, this clonotype was seen a few times. The chain carries TRBV7-3 and TRBJ2-3, with TRBD1 as a possible D gene (5 bases). Looked up from germline, CDR1 is SGHTA and CDR2 is FQGTGA. This CDR3 spans 14 amino acids. Trimming removed 2 bases from V and 4 bases from J, with 10 bases in between. The DNA of the CDR3 is TGTGCCAGCAGCTTACGCTCAGGGCCAGATACGCAGTATTTT. Its protein is CASSLRSGPDTQYF.

This clonotype was counted ten times or more. The chain uses TRBV19 and TRBJ1-1, with D unclear. The V and J ends lost 2 bases and 8 bases respectively, with 15 bases between them. This CDR3 region has 14 residues. Germline V CDR1 and CDR2: LNHDA, SQIVND (reference sequence). This chain's CDR3 is CASSIIGSSSEAFF. In DNA form, the CDR3 reads TGTGCCAGTAGTATAATTGGCAGCTCAAGCGAAGCTTTCTTT.